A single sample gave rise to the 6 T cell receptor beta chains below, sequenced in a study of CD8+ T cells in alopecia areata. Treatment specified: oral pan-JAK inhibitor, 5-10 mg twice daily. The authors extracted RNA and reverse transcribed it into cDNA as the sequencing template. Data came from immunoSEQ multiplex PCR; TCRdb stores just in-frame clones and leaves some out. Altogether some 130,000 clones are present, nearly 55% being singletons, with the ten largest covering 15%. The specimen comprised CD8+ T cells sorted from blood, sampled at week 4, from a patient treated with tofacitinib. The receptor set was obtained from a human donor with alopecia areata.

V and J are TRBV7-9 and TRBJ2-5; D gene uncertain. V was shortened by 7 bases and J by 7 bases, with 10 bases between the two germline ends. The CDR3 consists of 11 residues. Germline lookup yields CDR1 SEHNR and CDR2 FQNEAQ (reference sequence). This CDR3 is CASIGPGTQYF. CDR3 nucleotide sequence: TGTGCCAGCATCGGGCCAGGGACCCAGTACTTC. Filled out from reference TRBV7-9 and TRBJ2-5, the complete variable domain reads DTGVSQNPRHKITKRGQNVTFRCDPISEHNRLYWYRQTLGQGPEFLTYFQNEAQLEKSRLLSDRFSAERPKGSFSTLEIQRTEQGDSAMYLCASIGPGTQYFGPGTRLLVL.

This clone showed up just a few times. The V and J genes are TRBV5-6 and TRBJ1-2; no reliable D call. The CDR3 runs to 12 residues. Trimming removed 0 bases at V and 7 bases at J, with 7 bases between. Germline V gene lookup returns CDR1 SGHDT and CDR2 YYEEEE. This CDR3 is CASSLAKGGYTF. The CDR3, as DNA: TGTGCCAGCAGCTTGGCCAAGGGTGGCTACACCTTC.

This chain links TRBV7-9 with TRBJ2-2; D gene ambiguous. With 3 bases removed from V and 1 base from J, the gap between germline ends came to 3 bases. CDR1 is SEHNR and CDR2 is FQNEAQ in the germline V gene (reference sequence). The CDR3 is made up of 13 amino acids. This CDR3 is CASSFRNTGELFF. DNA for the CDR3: TGTGCCAGCAGCTTCCGGAACACCGGGGAGCTGTTTTTT.

The CDR3 DNA is TGTGCCAGCAGTGACTTGGACAGGGTATACGAGCAGTACTTC. It is translated as CASSDLDRVYEQYF. This rearrangement joins TRBV27 to TRBJ2-7; 8 nucleotides align to TRBD1. CDR1 and CDR2 (germline): MNHEY, SMNVEV (reference sequence). Trimming cost V 5 bases and J 4 bases; bases outside gene matches: 7. CDR3 size: 14 residues.

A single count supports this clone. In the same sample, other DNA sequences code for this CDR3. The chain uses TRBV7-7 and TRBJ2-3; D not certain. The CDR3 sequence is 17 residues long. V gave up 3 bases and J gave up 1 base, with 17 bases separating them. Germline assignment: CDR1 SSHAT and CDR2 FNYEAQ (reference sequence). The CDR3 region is CASSFERLLSGTDTQYF. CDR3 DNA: TGTGCCAGCAGCTTCGAACGACTTCTTTCCGGCACAGATACGCAGTATTTT.

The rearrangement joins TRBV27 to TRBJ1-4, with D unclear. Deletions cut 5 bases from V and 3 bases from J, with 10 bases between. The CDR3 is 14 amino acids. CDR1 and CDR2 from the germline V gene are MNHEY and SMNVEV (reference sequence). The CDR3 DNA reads TGTGCCAGCAGTGCGGTTTGGGCTAATGAAAAACTGTTTTTT. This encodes CASSAVWANEKLFF.